A single sample gave rise to the 9 T cell receptor beta chains below, sequenced in a study of blood T cells in healthy people across ages. For the second PCR, which ran for roughly 6 to 12 cycles, a sample-barcoded 5' primer and a J-beta primer mix were used. TCRdb passed the 5' RACE reads through MiXCR, listing each CDR3 protein once. The sample lists 1.5 million to 2 million distinct CDR3 sequences, under 30% occurring once. Sequenced input: blood. These receptors all stem from a woman aged 25-40 years in good health.

This clonotype has just a few counts. The chain couples TRBV7-7 to TRBJ2-2; D gene ambiguous. The V and J ends lost 2 bases and 0 bases respectively, with 4 bases between them. Germline values: CDR1 SSHAT, CDR2 FNYEAQ (reference sequence). This CDR3 spans 14 amino acids. Here the CDR3 DNA reads TGTGCCAGCAGCTTAACGACGAACACCGGGGAGCTGTTTTTT. It specifies CASSLTTNTGELFF.

This clonotype showed up just a few times. The V and J genes are TRBV4-3 and TRBJ2-5; D perhaps matches TRBD2 (5 bases). The CDR3 consists of 16 residues. Germline V CDR1 and CDR2: LGHNA, YSLEER. V gave up 0 bases and J gave up 4 bases, with 15 bases separating them. The CDR3 nucleotides read TGCGCCAGCAGCCAAGATCTCGGCCCTGAGGGAGAGACCCAGTACTTC. It translates to CASSQDLGPEGETQYF.

This clonotype occurred a few times. This chain uses TRBV20-1 with TRBJ2-1; D gene ambiguous. Trimming removed 0 bases at V and 8 bases at J, with 14 bases between. In germline, CDR1 is DFQATT, CDR2 SNEGSKA (reference sequence). The CDR3 sequence is 14 residues long. For the CDR3, the DNA is TGCAGTGCTAGAGATCTCCGGCCTCAGGATGAGCAGTTCTTC. It specifies CSARDLRPQDEQFF.

Comment on this clonotype: An end of the junction does not agree with germline; a read error may underlie this. V usage is TRBV20-1 and J usage is TRBJ2-2, with D possibly TRBD1 on 6 matching bases. CDR3 length: 16 amino acids. CDR1 and CDR2 from the germline V gene are DFQATT and SNEGSKA (reference sequence). The DNA of the CDR3 is TGCAGTGTTAGAGATTGGGGGCACACGAACACCGGGGAGCTGTTTTTT. Translation gives CSVRDWGHTNTGELFF.

The chain links TRBV6-1 to TRBJ2-4, with TRBD1 matching 10 bases. The trim removed 6 bases at V and 3 bases at J, leaving 8 bases unmatched. This CDR3 contains 16 residues. The germline V gene encodes CDR1 MNHNS and CDR2 SASEGT. The CDR3 is CASRLGQGLGKNIQYF. For the CDR3, the DNA is TGTGCCAGCAGATTGGGACAGGGGCTCGGCAAAAACATTCAGTACTTC.

This clonotype was seen only a few times. J is TRBJ1-4 and V is TRBV7-2; the match to TRBD1 covers 10 bases. The CDR3 spans 16 residues. Germline V CDR1 and CDR2: SGHTA, FQGNSA. The V segment lost 1 base and the J segment 5 bases; nucleotides outside the gene matches: 4. In DNA form, the CDR3 reads TGTGCCAGCAGCTTAGGACAGGGGGCAAGAAATGAAAAACTGTTTTTT. The encoded protein is CASSLGQGARNEKLFF.

The chain joins TRBV9 to TRBJ2-3, with D possibly matching TRBD2 (5 bases). The CDR3 is 15 residues long. V was shortened by 3 bases and J by 2 bases, with 13 bases between the two germline ends. Per germline, CDR1 SGDLS and CDR2 YYNGEE. This CDR3 reads CASSGGGFLTDTQYF. DNA of the CDR3: TGTGCCAGCAGCGGAGGCGGGTTCCTCACAGATACGCAGTATTTT. Based on the CDR3 plus reference TRBV9 and TRBJ2-3, the full variable domain is DSGVTQTPKHLITATGQRVTLRCSPRSGDLSVYWYQQSLDQGLQFLIQYYNGEERAKGNILERFSAQQFPDLHSELNLSSLELGDSALYFCASSGGGFLTDTQYFGPGTRLTVL.

This clonotype has more than one count but fewer than ten. CDR3 protein: CASSADRVANSPLHF. DNA for the CDR3: TGTGCCAGCAGTGCCGACCGAGTGGCCAATTCACCCCTCCACTTT. V and J are TRBV2 and TRBJ1-6; D gene uncertain. Trimming removed 4 bases from V and 7 bases from J, with 14 bases in between. This CDR3 is 15 amino acids long. Germline lookup yields CDR1 SNHLY and CDR2 FYNNEI.

The chain has TRBV5-5 and TRBJ1-5, with D unresolved. Between the trimmed V and J ends, which lost 2 bases and 0 bases, there was a span of 6 bases. CDR3 length: 14 residues. The germline gives CDR1 SGHKS, CDR2 YYEKEE (reference sequence). The CDR3 loop is CASSFRNSNQPQHF. In nucleotides, the CDR3 is TGTGCCAGCAGCTTCAGGAATAGCAATCAGCCCCAGCATTTT.